A single TCR beta chain is shown here with its context. This clonotype was counted many times. The clone's antigen remains unknown. No clone much larger than this one lies a single base away; base qualities are absent. Set within a cohort of healthcare workers in London, UK, this nested case-control study involved weekly PCR testing of nasopharyngeal swabs along with blood sampling. Healthcare workers were enrolled in the week of the UK lockdown, from 23 to 31 March 2020, and were followed every week for up to 16 weeks. The data originate from a study of early T cells in non-severe SARS-CoV-2 infection (dated by TCRdb to about 2021). About the investigation overall: Because TCR sequencing relied on bulk RNA taken from unsorted whole blood, pairing of alpha and beta chains was not possible. What the research found in general, with its limitations: VDJdb matching was skewed toward anti-spike CD8 responses, so virus-specific expansions were likely underestimated and private and CD4 specificities were missed.

The protocol used for the library was 5' RACE. Sequencing used a NextSeq 500. In the TCR library protocol, unique molecular identifiers were attached to individual cDNA molecules to correct for PCR bias and sequencing error. Both TCR alpha and beta chains were sequenced, and tight co-correlation was observed between alpha and beta sequence abundances in each sample. In the paper's pipeline: Decombinator V4 was used to annotate the V gene, J gene and CDR3 of the TCR sequences. TCRs were defined as expanded if a significant change between any two time points was detected under a Poisson model with p below 0.0001. TCR abundances were normalised to the total number of TCRs sequenced per sample and were expressed as counts per million. VDJdb, accessed 1 November 2021, was searched for CMV, EBV and SARS-CoV-2 annotated TCRs, with TCRs annotated for multiple antigens excluded. The public reads were run again by TCRdb, first through fastp at Q25 and then through MiXCR, and only productive beta chains were kept. A single entry per CDR3 protein holds the most common genes and DNA from its merged rows. V and J calls and clone size were set by TCRdb, not the authors. The table for this sample lists 30,000 to 40,000 distinct CDR3 sequences; roughly 4.4% of them were counted only once. The ten top clones hold around 15% of the sample.

Sequencing was carried out using whole blood. This clonotype was obtained from an adult who was a healthcare worker with PCR-confirmed SARS-CoV-2 infection or an uninfected control (not recorded which).

The sequence in DNA is TGTGCCAGCAGTTTACAGGTTTACAATGAGCAGTTCTTC. Its coded protein is CASSLQVYNEQFF. The V and J segments used are TRBV6-2 or TRBV6-3 and TRBJ2-1, with TRBD1 tentatively as D gene (5 bases match). V is clipped by 4 bases and J by 4 bases, and the sequence between their germline boundaries is 8 bases long. Its CDR3 holds 13 amino acids, cysteine through phenylalanine. The only DNA kept is the CDR3, 39 bases in frame from the first base. Looking up the germline V gene yields CDR1 MNHEY and CDR2 SVGEGT.